Each of the 8 T cell receptor beta chains below was sequenced from the same sample in a study of synovial regulatory T cells in juvenile arthritis. The method was immunoSEQ multiplex PCR; TCRdb's version includes in-frame clones alone and lacks a portion of them. Here the sample table reports just under 10,000 clones. The material sequenced was Treg cells from blood. Subset specified: remaining (HLA-DR-negative) circulating blood Treg cells. The receptors here all came from a donor between 2 and 35 years old with juvenile idiopathic arthritis.

V usage is TRBV7-3 and J usage is TRBJ2-3; TCRdb gives TRBD2 as the D gene, but with no DNA this cannot be confirmed. Germline assignment: CDR1 SGHTA and CDR2 FQGTGA. The CDR3 loop spans 15 amino acids. The coding DNA is unavailable. CDR3 protein: CASSLDGRAGDTQYF.

The gene calls are TRBV6-1 and TRBJ2-7. Germline V CDR1 and CDR2: MNHNS, SASEGT. The CDR3 is 14 residues long. This entry has no DNA. The chain's CDR3 is CASSVIRMYDEQYF.

CDR3 protein: CASRESGPGNTIYF. The chain is built from TRBV28 and TRBJ1-3. The germline gives CDR1 MDHEN, CDR2 SYDVKM. The CDR3 spans 14 residues. DNA is not recorded here.

V is TRBV6-1 and J is TRBJ2-7; there is no DNA to check the TCRdb D call of TRBD2. This CDR3 comprises 10 residues. No DNA sequence is on record. Germline CDR1 reads MNHNS; CDR2 reads SASEGT. The CDR3 protein is CATGAYEQYF.

The chain uses TRBV6-5 and TRBJ1-3; TCRdb picks TRBD1, but there is no DNA to check that call. The CDR3 contains 15 residues. Only the protein is on record. Looked up from germline, CDR1 is MNHEY and CDR2 is SVGAGI. The CDR3 region is CASSSGGQGGNTIYF.

The V gene is TRBV19, the J gene TRBJ1-5. The CDR3 spans 14 residues. DNA was not recorded. The germline V gene encodes CDR1 LNHDA and CDR2 SQIVND (reference sequence). CDR3: CASSITRVGQPQHF.

The chain joins TRBV4-3 to TRBJ2-2; the TCRdb D gene call, TRBD2, has no DNA to confirm it. This CDR3 comprises 16 residues. No DNA is given. Germline V gene data show CDR1 as LGHNA and CDR2 as YSLEER. Here the CDR3 reads CASSQDRGTNTGELFF.

This chain joins TRBV7-3 and TRBJ1-1; TCRdb's D gene call, TRBD1, goes unchecked for lack of DNA. The CDR3 loop spans 13 amino acids. DNA was not recorded. Germline assignment: CDR1 SGHTA and CDR2 FQGTGA. CDR3 in amino acids: CASSLDRNTEAFF.